This TCR beta chain comes out of a study of CD8+ T cells in alopecia areata. This CDR3 is built from 15 residues. Trimming pared 3 bases from V and 5 bases from J, leaving 13 bases between. Germline values: CDR1 WNHNN, CDR2 SYGVQD (reference sequence). It was cDNA, reverse transcribed from extracted RNA, that served as the sequencing template. Profiled with immunoSEQ multiplex PCR; TCRdb holds only in-frame clones, not every one. The sample records under 250,000 clones, approximately 70% being singletons. Treatment defined: oral pan-JAK inhibitor, 5-10 mg twice daily. This chain links TRBV10-1 with TRBJ2-2, with D possibly matching TRBD1 (5 bases). This clonotype was obtained from a human donor with alopecia areata. This material consisted of CD4+ T cells sorted from blood, taken at approximately week 44, from a patient treated with tofacitinib. The CDR3, as DNA: TGCGCCAGCAGTGACAGCAGGGCGCTAACCGGGGAGCTGTTTTTT. As protein: CASSDSRALTGELFF.